The 15 T cell receptor beta chains in this list originate from one sample, sequenced in a study of cytomegalovirus exposure and HLA in healthy donors. The primer mix had 60 Vbeta and 13 Jbeta primers. The data were produced by immunoSEQ multiplex PCR, yet TCRdb's version contains in-frame clones alone and is incomplete. The repertoire has about 160,000 clones, 80% to 85% of them found once; the top ten carry about 0.98%. Material for sequencing was PBMCs. These receptors were taken from a girl aged 2 to 10 in good health and CMV-seropositive.

This sequence joins TRBV30 and TRBJ2-6; 7 nucleotides match TRBD1. Germline-derived CDR1 and CDR2 are GTSNPN and SVGIG (reference sequence). The CDR3 extends over 17 amino acids. Trimming cost V 5 bases and J 0 bases; bases outside gene matches: 10. The CDR3 reads CAWWDRIYSSGANVLTF. In DNA, the CDR3 is TGTGCCTGGTGGGACAGAATTTACTCCTCTGGGGCCAACGTCCTGACTTTC.

This chain links TRBV1 with TRBJ2-5; the table assigns TRBD2, which was not confirmed against the DNA. TRBV1 is deemed a pseudogene. The CDR3 has 17 residues. The CDR3 DNA follows: TGCACCAGCAGCCACACCGGGACTAGCCGATTACAAGAGACCCAGTACTTC. This codes for CTSSHTGTSRLQETQYF.

The chain has TRBV7-9 and TRBJ2-1, with D possibly TRBD2 on 6 matching bases. This CDR3 comprises 15 residues. V was clipped by 4 bases and J by 3 bases, with 13 bases between them. CDR1 is SEHNR, CDR2 FQNEAQ, per germline (reference sequence). The CDR3 DNA reads TGTGCCAGCAGCTCCGGGACTGAGATCTACAATGAGCAGTTCTTC. This gives the protein CASSSGTEIYNEQFF.

This chain uses TRBV5-1 with TRBJ2-7, with TRBD1 matching over 9 bases. J gave up 3 bases and V 1 base, and 8 bases lay outside the gene matches. The CDR3 is 16 amino acids. Germline V gene lookup returns CDR1 SGHRS and CDR2 YFSETQ. In DNA, the CDR3 is TGCGCCAGCAGCTTGCGTCCGGGACAGGGCGGCTACGAGCAGTACTTC. It codes for CASSLRPGQGGYEQYF. The whole variable domain, filled in from reference TRBV5-1 and TRBJ2-7, reads KAGVTQTPRYLIKTRGQQVTLSCSPISGHRSVSWYQQTPGQGLQFLFEYFSETQRNKGNFPGRFSGRQFSNSRSEMNVSTLELGDSALYLCASSLRPGQGGYEQYFGPGTRLTVT.

V and J are TRBV6-1 and TRBJ1-5; D is ambiguous. The CDR3 length is 15 residues. Trimming left V 7 bases short and J 5 bases short, with 18 bases between. Germline CDR1 reads MNHNS; CDR2 reads SASEGT. CDR3 sequence: CASKGTGWGYQPQHF. The CDR3 DNA reads TGTGCCAGCAAGGGCACGGGGTGGGGATATCAGCCCCAGCATTTT.

The chain is built from TRBV6-4 and TRBJ1-1; the D gene is possibly TRBD1 (5 bases). The CDR3 contains 17 residues. With 10 bases removed from V and 2 bases from J, the gap between germline ends came to 26 bases. CDR1 and CDR2 from the germline V gene are MRHNA and SNTAGT. In nucleotides, the CDR3 is TGTGCCACCCAAGACGGGGCACGGGGAGGTAACAACACTGAAGCTTTCTTT. The encoded protein is CATQDGARGGNNTEAFF.

V gene TRBV30 combines with J gene TRBJ1-2, with TRBD1 matching 11 bases. Germline lookup yields CDR1 GTSNPN and CDR2 SVGIG (reference sequence). V dropped 5 bases and J dropped 2; count of bases not matched to a gene: 7. This CDR3 contains 15 residues. The CDR3 coding sequence is TGTGCCTGGGGGACAGGGGGAAGGGGAAACTATGGCTACACCTTC. This sequence encodes CAWGTGGRGNYGYTF.

To note about this clone: A read error may produce the germline difference seen at one junction end. V is TRBV30 and J is TRBJ1-2; D unclear. The CDR3 totals 14 residues. CDR1 is GTSNPN, CDR2 SVGIG, per germline (reference sequence). Here the CDR3 reads CAWSVSSTGYGYPF. DNA of the CDR3: TGTGCCTGGAGTGTATCAAGCACCGGGTATGGCTACCCCTTC.

This clone was observed a few times. CDR3 in DNA: TGTGCCAGCAGCTTAGGCGGAGGGCTTGAAGCTTTCTTT. Protein product: CASSLGGGLEAFF. V is TRBV11-3 and J is TRBJ1-1; D is unresolved. The germline V gene encodes CDR1 SGHNT and CDR2 YENEEA. The CDR3 is 13 amino acids. Between the trimmed V and J ends, which lost 1 base and 7 bases, there was a span of 10 bases.

The V and J genes are TRBV15 and TRBJ2-3, with 13 bases identical to TRBD2. Germline V CDR1 and CDR2: LNHNV, YYDKDF (reference sequence). With 3 bases clipped from V and 3 bases from J, the junction kept 12 bases outside the gene matches. The CDR3 length is 19 residues. In DNA, the CDR3 is TGTGCCACCAGCAGTACTAGATTTTGGACTAGCGGGAGTACAGATACGCAGTATTTT. Protein product: CATSSTRFWTSGSTDTQYF.

This chain connects TRBV27 to TRBJ2-5, with 12 bases lining up with TRBD2. The V and J ends lost 4 bases and 5 bases, in that order; junction bases with no gene match: 5. Germline V gene lookup returns CDR1 MNHEY and CDR2 SMNVEV (reference sequence). There are 15 residues in the CDR3. This CDR3 is CASSYLAGGRETQYF. CDR3 sequence (DNA): TGTGCCAGCAGTTACCTAGCGGGAGGGCGGGAGACCCAGTACTTC.

In its sample, this clone was seen once. V gene TRBV19 combines with J gene TRBJ2-5; 9 nucleotides line up with TRBD1. The length of the CDR3 is 15 residues. Looked up from germline, CDR1 is LNHDA and CDR2 is SQIVND (reference sequence). Unmatched junction bases numbered 7, after V lost 4 bases and J lost 4 bases. The CDR3 region has the DNA TGTGCCAGTAGTAAAGATGGACAGGGGTTAGAGACCCAGTACTTC. It specifies CASSKDGQGLETQYF. The full variable domain, rest sourced from reference TRBV19 and TRBJ2-5, is DGGITQSPKYLFRKEGQNVTLSCEQNLNHDAMYWYRQDPGQGLRLIYYSQIVNDFQKGDIAEGYSVSREKKESFPLTVTSAQKNPTAFYLCASSKDGQGLETQYFGPGTRLLVL.

The chain combines TRBV28 with TRBJ2-7; a weak D match, TRBD2 (7 bases). Germline-derived CDR1 and CDR2 are MDHEN and SYDVKM. The CDR3 length is 15 residues. Trimming stripped 1 base from V and 2 bases from J, with 12 bases between. The CDR3 region has the DNA TGTGCCAGCAGTTTATCGGGGGGCAGGGCCTACGAGCAGTACTTC. Its protein product is CASSLSGGRAYEQYF. The variable domain in full, with the rest retrieved from reference TRBV28 and TRBJ2-7, is DVKVTQSSRYLVKRTGEKVFLECVQDMDHENMFWYRQDPGLGLRLIYFSYDVKMKEKGDIPEGYSVSREKKERFSLILESASTNQTSMYLCASSLSGGRAYEQYFGPGTRLTVT.

The CDR3 nucleotides are TGTGCCAGCTCACCCTCGGCGGGGAGGAGCAATCAGCCCCAGCATTTT. It codes for CASSPSAGRSNQPQHF. The rearrangement uses TRBV18 and TRBJ1-5; D remains unclear. V lost 3 bases to trimming and J lost 1 base, with 13 bases between them. From germline, CDR1 is KGHSH and CDR2 LQKENI. The length of the CDR3 is 16 residues.

The rearrangement uses TRBV28 and TRBJ1-2; 7 nucleotides align to TRBD1. Germline lookup yields CDR1 MDHEN and CDR2 SYDVKM. V was clipped by 5 bases and J by 4 bases; unmatched bases: 4. The CDR3 runs to 13 residues. The CDR3 DNA is TGTGCCAGCAGTCGACAGGGACTCTATGGCTACACCTTC. This sequence encodes CASSRQGLYGYTF.